The following is a TCR beta chain sequence with its context. The antigen this receptor binds is unknown. The input lacks base qualities; no much larger clone sits a single base away. The source of the sample is a study of CD8+ T cells in alopecia areata (dated by TCRdb to the late 2010s). Looking at the study overall: The study used high-throughput TCRbeta sequencing to examine T cell clonal expansion in alopecia areata, in both the C3H/HeJ mouse model and human patients. On the human side, TCRbeta sequencing was run on scalp tissue and on sorted CD4+ and CD8+ peripheral blood T cells from healthy controls and from alopecia areata patients with either patchy or totalis/universalis disease. Scalp clonality was compared among normal scalp (n=4), patchy alopecia areata scalp (n=8), and alopecia totalis/universalis scalp (n=8). RNA came from the PAXgene miRNA kit for fixed scalp, the miRNeasy kit for PBMCs, and the RNeasy kit for mouse skin. Amplification of TCRbeta CDR3 regions was done by immunoSEQ multiplex PCR using 35 Vbeta forward primers and 13 Jbeta reverse primers.

The library was prepared using the immunoSEQ multiplex PCR assay. RNA was extracted from all samples and reverse transcribed into cDNA as template for TCR sequencing. SuperScript III was used for first-strand cDNA synthesis, primed with a 2:1 mix of oligo-dT and random hexamers. A synthetic immune receptor repertoire was used to measure amplification bias, and any remaining bias was corrected computationally. Under the source paper's analysis protocol: Raw reads were preprocessed to remove errors, and CDR3 was defined by IMGT conventions from the conserved cysteine to phenylalanine. Clonality was computed by normalizing Shannon entropy by log2 of the number of productive unique TCRs and subtracting the result from 1. Whether scalp clones were CD4 or CD8 was inferred by matching scalp TCRbeta sequences against CD4 and CD8 repertoires sorted from blood. TCRdb retrieved this table from immuneACCESS and kept in-frame rearrangements only. Not all clones are present; in checked studies, unresolved V genes account for under half, and no reason is known for the remainder. That table is the source of V, J and clone size, and D and trimming were worked out from the DNA. The sample has about 200,000 clones on record, 45% to 70% of them singletons. Together, the top ten hold around 5% of the sample.

Study-level results and caveats: Unlike mouse skin, which is dominated by gammadelta T cells, normal human skin has resident alphabeta T cells that are also sequenced, and this complicates analysis of the scalp TCR repertoire. Compared with normal scalp, lesional scalp, particularly in alopecia totalis/universalis, had higher clonality and more expanded CD8+ clones, which suggests antigenic drive. Shared TCR sequences between patients were less evident than in mice, which may be partly attributable to HLA diversity in the patient population.

PBMCs were isolated by density centrifugation and stained for CD3, CD4 and CD8, and CD4+ and CD8+ T cells were sorted on a FACSAria. Unaffected controls provided scalp biopsies and blood samples. The V and J ends are trimmed by 3 bases and 3 bases, leaving 8 bases between them. The germline V gene specifies SQVTM as CDR1 and ANQGSEA as CDR2. From the cysteine through the phenylalanine, the CDR3 covers 12 amino acids. The read is trimmed to its CDR3 DNA, 36 bases read in frame from base 1. The source is a human donor in good health. This chain is built from TRBV29-1 and TRBJ1-2, and possibly TRBD1, on 6 matching bases. The sample was CD8+ T cells sorted from blood. The CDR3 in this case is CSVEGGDYGYTF. The DNA reads as follows: TGCAGCGTTGAGGGGGGCGACTATGGCTACACCTTC.